A single sample gave rise to the 4 T cell receptor beta chains below, sequenced in a study of T cell responses to AZD1222 COVID-19 vaccine. Assay used: immunoSEQ multiplex PCR; TCRdb lists only in-frame clones, some missing. Here the sample spans more than 150,000 clones, 75% to 90% being singletons. The sample in question was peripheral blood, obtained on day 0 of MenACWY control vaccination. The receptors here all came from an adult in good health.

The rearrangement joins TRBV9 to TRBJ2-7; D call uncertain. V was cut by 2 bases and J by 7 bases, with 16 bases left in between. The CDR3 contains 14 residues. Per germline, CDR1 SGDLS and CDR2 YYNGEE. The CDR3 here is CASSVDPGPREQYF. As DNA, the CDR3 is TGTGCCAGCAGCGTTGACCCGGGTCCACGGGAGCAGTACTTC. Full variable domain (missing parts from reference TRBV9 and TRBJ2-7): DSGVTQTPKHLITATGQRVTLRCSPRSGDLSVYWYQQSLDQGLQFLIQYYNGEERAKGNILERFSAQQFPDLHSELNLSSLELGDSALYFCASSVDPGPREQYFGPGTRLTVT.

The rearrangement uses TRBV5-6 and TRBJ2-7; no definite D call. The germline V and J ends were trimmed by 2 bases and 2 bases, with 8 bases remaining between them. CDR1 SGHDT and CDR2 YYEEEE come from the germline V gene. CDR3 size: 13 residues. The CDR3 spells CASSFGRTYEQYF. CDR3 DNA: TGTGCCAGCAGCTTTGGTCGGACCTACGAGCAGTACTTC.

The chain uses TRBV18 and TRBJ1-1, with D perhaps matching TRBD1 (6 bases). The CDR3 loop spans 13 amino acids. Trimming shortened V by 2 bases and J by 6 bases, and 10 bases separated the two germline ends. Germline CDR1 reads KGHSH; CDR2 reads LQKENI. DNA for the CDR3: TGTGCCAGCTCACCAGGGGGGCGGCCTGAAGCTTTCTTT. The encoded protein is CASSPGGRPEAFF.

The chain couples TRBV6-2 or TRBV6-3 to TRBJ1-1; D perhaps matches TRBD1 (6 bases). V gave up 2 bases and J gave up 3 bases, with 7 bases separating them. The CDR3 has 13 amino acids. The germline V gene has CDR1 MNHEY and CDR2 SVGEGT. The CDR3 nucleotides are TGTGCCAGCAGTTACGGACAGTACACTGAAGCTTTCTTT. Amino acid sequence: CASSYGQYTEAFF.